The 9 T cell receptor beta chains below were found in one sample sequenced in a study of blood T cell repertoires in COVID-19. Measured with immunoSEQ multiplex PCR; TCRdb has only the in-frame clones, and not every one. This sample has roughly 310,000 clones, with 70% to 90% found just once. Sample: peripheral blood. These receptors came from a woman aged 50 to 60 with active or convalescent COVID-19.

The V call is TRBV18, the J call TRBJ2-5; weak D call: TRBD1 (6 bases). Germline-derived CDR1 and CDR2 are KGHSH and LQKENI. Between the trimmed V and J ends, which lost 8 bases and 1 base, there was a span of 11 bases. CDR3 size: 13 residues. The CDR3 region has the DNA TGTGCCAGCACGAAGGGGGTCCAAGAGACCCAGTACTTC. This sequence encodes CASTKGVQETQYF.

The chain uses TRBV9 and TRBJ2-1; 8 bases are a match to TRBD2. There are 15 residues in the CDR3. Trimming cost V 4 bases and J 10 bases; bases outside gene matches: 13. Germline CDR1 reads SGDLS; CDR2 reads YYNGEE. The CDR3 region has the DNA TGTGCCAGCAGCCCGCGGCCCGGGGGGGTCGGGGAGCAGTTCTTC. As protein: CASSPRPGGVGEQFF.

In this sample, this clone turned up once. The V and J genes are TRBV7-3 and TRBJ2-2; TRBD2 aligns across 9 bases. Germline V lookup: CDR1 SGHTA, CDR2 FQGTGA. With V trimmed by 5 bases and J by 3 bases, 10 bases remained unmatched. The CDR3 loop spans 17 amino acids. The CDR3 reads CASSPTLSGSDTGELFF. As DNA, the CDR3 is TGTGCCAGCAGCCCGACCCTTAGCGGGAGTGACACCGGGGAGCTGTTTTTT.

The rearrangement uses TRBV7-2 and TRBJ2-1, with 7 bases lining up with TRBD2. The CDR3 covers 16 residues. J lost 2 bases, V lost 1 base, and 5 bases had no gene match. Germline-derived CDR1 and CDR2 are SGHTA and FQGNSA. The CDR3 DNA sequence: TGTGCCAGCAGCTTAGAGGCAGGGAGGGCCTACAATGAGCAGTTCTTC. It yields the protein CASSLEAGRAYNEQFF.

This clone appeared a few times. V and J are TRBV2 and TRBJ2-5, with 7 bases matching TRBD1. This CDR3 has 13 amino acids. CDR1 and CDR2 from the germline V gene are SNHLY and FYNNEI. Trimming took 6 bases from V and 5 from J; bases not matched to a gene: 6. The CDR3 loop reads CASRETGVETQYF. The CDR3 bases are TGTGCCAGCAGGGAAACAGGGGTGGAGACCCAGTACTTC.

The chain links TRBV6-2 or TRBV6-3 to TRBJ1-6; 7 bases match TRBD1. This CDR3 comprises 14 residues. The V segment lost 4 bases and the J segment 7 bases; nucleotides outside the gene matches: 4. Germline CDR1 reads MNHEY; CDR2 reads SVGEGT. Here the CDR3 reads CASSSGQANSPLHF. In DNA, the CDR3 is TGTGCCAGCAGTTCCGGACAGGCCAATTCACCCCTCCACTTT.

The chain links TRBV28 to TRBJ1-2; 11 bases align to TRBD1. Losses at the gene ends were 4 bases for V and 7 bases for J; bases not matched to a gene: 5. The length of the CDR3 is 14 residues. Germline CDR1 and CDR2: MDHEN and SYDVKM. This CDR3 is CASSSWTGGGGYTF. The DNA for the CDR3 is TGTGCCAGCAGTTCCTGGACAGGGGGCGGTGGCTACACCTTC.

The chain links TRBV29-1 to TRBJ1-5; D gene ambiguous. CDR3 length: 14 residues. Germline V gene lookup returns CDR1 SQVTM and CDR2 ANQGSEA. Trimming stripped 5 bases from V and 1 base from J, with 12 bases between. The CDR3 nucleotides read TGCAGCGTTATAGAGGGAGGAAGCAATCAGCCCCAGCATTTT. It translates to CSVIEGGSNQPQHF. The full variable domain, its missing parts supplied by reference TRBV29-1 and TRBJ1-5, is SAVISQKPSRDICQRGTSLTIQCQVDSQVTMMFWYRQQPGQSLTLIATANQGSEATYESGFVIDKFPISRPNLTFSTLTVSNMSPEDSSIYLCSVIEGGSNQPQHFGDGTRLSIL.

The chain couples TRBV29-1 to TRBJ1-3, with 7 bases identical to TRBD1. After removal of 6 bases from V and 4 bases from J, the junction contained 3 bases not matched to a gene. This CDR3 has 12 amino acids. Per germline, CDR1 SQVTM and CDR2 ANQGSEA. The chain's CDR3 is CSVLTGGNTIYF. The CDR3 DNA is TGCAGCGTGCTGACAGGGGGAAACACCATATATTTT. Supplemented by reference TRBV29-1 and TRBJ1-3, the full variable domain reads SAVISQKPSRDICQRGTSLTIQCQVDSQVTMMFWYRQQPGQSLTLIATANQGSEATYESGFVIDKFPISRPNLTFSTLTVSNMSPEDSSIYLCSVLTGGNTIYFGEGSWLTVV.